This is a list of T cell receptor beta chains from one sample in a study of cytomegalovirus exposure and HLA in healthy donors. Method: immunoSEQ multiplex PCR; TCRdb's copy keeps in-frame clones and lacks some. Of 200,000 or so clones in the sample, about 86% were seen once. Input material: PBMCs. Receptors originate from a young woman in good health and CMV-seropositive. Both conserved end residues are part of each CDR3. D genes are given only for firm matches. Rows give clone size only sometimes, using once, few, many, or a class for an expanded clone.

>TRBJ1-6|-|-|TRBV2
TGTGCCAGCAGTGCCAGGGTCAATTCACCCCTCCACTTT
CASSARVNSPLHF
>TRBJ2-7|-|-|TRBV7-6
TGTGCCAGCAGCTTAGGTACAGTGGGAGAAGGTGAGCAGTACTTC
CASSLGTVGEGEQYF
>TRBJ1-5|few|TRBD1|TRBV2
TGTGCCAGCACCCAGGGGGACGCCAATCAGCCCCAGCATTTT
CASTQGDANQPQHF
>TRBJ1-1|few|TRBD1|TRBV19
TGTGCCAGTAACGACAGGGGCACTGAAGCTTTCTTT
CASNDRGTEAFF
>TRBJ1-2|once|TRBD1|TRBV14
TGTGCCAGCAGCCAAGAGTGGACAGGGCATGGCTACACCTTC
CASSQEWTGHGYTF
>TRBJ2-7|-|-|TRBV11-1
TGTGCCAGCAGCTTGGGGACTTCCTACGAGCAGTACTTC
CASSLGTSYEQYF
>TRBJ1-4|-|-|TRBV2
TGTGCCAGCATAAGAGATGCAACTAATGAAAAACTGTTTTTT
CASIRDATNEKLFF
>TRBJ2-5|-|-|TRBV27
TGTGCCAGCAGAACAGGGTTGCAAGAGACCCAGTACTTC
CASRTGLQETQYF
>TRBJ1-2|-|TRBD1|TRBV30
TGTGCCTGGAGCGTTCGCTTCACAGGGGGCAACTATGGCTACACCTTC
CAWSVRFTGGNYGYTF
>TRBJ2-1|few|TRBD2|TRBV2
TGTGCCAGCGTTCTGGGGTTAGGGACTAGCGGATACAATGAGCAGTTCTTC
CASVLGLGTSGYNEQFF
>TRBJ1-2|-|TRBD1|TRBV11-3
TGTGCCAGCAGCTCCACGACAGGGGACTATGGCTACACCTTC
CASSSTTGDYGYTF
>TRBJ2-1|-|-|TRBV6-5
TGTGCCAGCAGTTACTCGGTGGTAGCGGCCAACAATGAGCAGTTCTTC
CASSYSVVAANNEQFF
>TRBJ2-3|-|-|TRBV5-1
TGCGCCAGCAGCCACCCGGACTCCACAGATACGCAGTATTTT
CASSHPDSTDTQYF
>TRBJ1-2|-|TRBD1|TRBV7-9
TGTGCCAGCAGCTTACTTCGAACAGGGGGAATGGGAAGCTATGGCTACACCTTC
CASSLLRTGGMGSYGYTF
>TRBJ2-3|once|TRBD2|TRBV2
TGTGCCAGCAGTGTATCCCGGACTAGCGGGGGTACAGATACGCAGTATTTT
CASSVSRTSGGTDTQYF
>TRBJ1-2|-|TRBD1|TRBV27
TGTGCCAGCAGTCCCACTCCGGGGACAGGGAGCTATGGCTACACCTTC
CASSPTPGTGSYGYTF
>TRBJ1-2|-|-|TRBV5-1
TGCGCCAGCAGCCACGGCTCCAGGGTTGGCTACACCTTC
CASSHGSRVGYTF
>TRBJ2-6|-|TRBD1|TRBV7-3
TGTGCCAGCAGCCATACAGGGGGCTCTGGGGCCAACGTCCTGACTTTC
CASSHTGGSGANVLTF
>TRBJ1-1|once|-|TRBV11-2
TGTGCCAGCAGGGGACATCAGAACACTGAAGCTTTCTTT
CASRGHQNTEAFF